These 31 T cell receptor beta chains originate from one sample sequenced in a study of blood T cell repertoires in COVID-19. Profiled with immunoSEQ multiplex PCR; TCRdb holds only in-frame clones, not every one. This table has roughly 150,000 clones, around 84% appearing once. Material: PBMCs or T cells enriched from blood (not recorded which). These receptors were taken from a man between 45 and 60 years old who had recovered from COVID-19.

The chain carries TRBV30 and TRBJ2-5; no clear D. The CDR3 is made up of 12 amino acids. V gave up 0 bases and J gave up 4 bases, with 6 bases separating them. CDR1 is GTSNPN and CDR2 is SVGIG in the germline V gene (reference sequence). The CDR3 loop is CAWSVDTETQYF. For the CDR3, the DNA is TGTGCCTGGAGTGTAGACACAGAGACCCAGTACTTC.

The chain links TRBV30 to TRBJ1-1; D might be TRBD1 (6 bases). V was cut by 6 bases and J by 5 bases, with 22 bases left in between. Germline V gives CDR1 GTSNPN, CDR2 SVGIG (reference sequence). This CDR3 has 15 amino acids. In DNA, the CDR3 is TGTGCCTGCAATGGGCGGGGGCGCTTAGGGACTGAAGCTTTCTTT. Translation gives CACNGRGRLGTEAFF.

This sequence joins TRBV29-1 and TRBJ1-3; possible D gene TRBD1, 5 bases. V was shortened by 4 bases and J by 0 bases, with 10 bases between the two germline ends. Germline-derived CDR1 and CDR2 are SQVTM and ANQGSEA. The CDR3 runs to 14 residues. This CDR3 reads CSVVQVSSGNTIYF. CDR3 sequence (DNA): TGCAGCGTTGTACAGGTGTCCTCTGGAAACACCATATATTTT.

The rearrangement joins TRBV6-5 to TRBJ2-7; 8 bases map to TRBD2. This CDR3 has 14 amino acids. V was pared by 4 bases and J by 1 base, with 3 bases of the junction left unmatched. Looked up from germline, CDR1 is MNHEY and CDR2 is SVGAGI. CDR3 protein: CASSSVAGSYEQYF. Written as DNA, the CDR3 is TGTGCCAGCAGTTCGGTAGCGGGGTCCTACGAGCAGTACTTC.

The chain couples TRBV18 to TRBJ2-7, with a tentative D call TRBD2 (5 bases). Deletions cut 4 bases from V and 5 bases from J, with 12 bases between. Germline loops: CDR1 KGHSH, CDR2 LQKENI. The CDR3 is 13 amino acids. CDR3 region: CASSRGNLDEQYF. Here the CDR3 DNA reads TGTGCCAGCTCACGAGGGAACCTGGACGAGCAGTACTTC.

The chain links TRBV4-1 to TRBJ1-2, with D possibly being TRBD1 (6 bases). With 0 bases removed from V and 6 bases from J, the gap between germline ends came to 11 bases. The germline V gene has CDR1 MGHRA and CDR2 YSYEKL. The CDR3 is 14 amino acids. The CDR3 bases are TGCGCCAGCAGCCAAGATTGGCAGGGGCATGGCTACACCTTC. Its protein product is CASSQDWQGHGYTF.

This clone is a singleton in its sample. The gene calls are TRBV7-9 and TRBJ2-3, with 11 bases that match TRBD2. The CDR3 runs 16 residues. CDR1 is SEHNR, CDR2 FQNEAQ, per germline (reference sequence). Losses at the gene ends were 4 bases for V and 2 bases for J; bases not matched to a gene: 5. The CDR3 DNA sequence: TGTGCCAGCAGCTCCCTAGCGGGGGGCAACACAGATACGCAGTATTTT. Amino acid sequence: CASSSLAGGNTDTQYF. Looking up the rest from reference TRBV7-9 and TRBJ2-3 gives the full variable domain: DTGVSQNPRHKITKRGQNVTFRCDPISEHNRLYWYRQTLGQGPEFLTYFQNEAQLEKSRLLSDRFSAERPKGSFSTLEIQRTEQGDSAMYLCASSSLAGGNTDTQYFGPGTRLTVL.

The gene calls are TRBV7-2 and TRBJ2-1, with 7 bases matching TRBD1. This CDR3 region has 13 residues. Germline V gene lookup returns CDR1 SGHTA and CDR2 FQGNSA. V lost 5 bases, J lost 8 bases, and 6 bases stayed unmatched. CDR3 in amino acids: CASSLTGVYEQFF. The CDR3 nucleotides are TGTGCCAGCAGCCTCACAGGGGTGTATGAGCAGTTCTTC.

The chain is built from TRBV19 and TRBJ2-2; 9 nucleotides line up with TRBD1. The CDR3 runs 16 residues. The V gene end was trimmed by 6 bases and the J gene end by 3 bases; junction bases not matched to a gene: 8. Germline CDR1 LNHDA, CDR2 SQIVND (reference sequence). The CDR3 spells CASSRSGTGYTGELFF. The CDR3 DNA reads as TGTGCCAGTAGCCGTTCCGGGACAGGGTACACCGGGGAGCTGTTTTTT.

This chain uses TRBV11-1 with TRBJ1-6; a weak D match, TRBD1 (5 bases). Deletions cut 5 bases from V and 10 bases from J, with 12 bases between. Germline assignment: CDR1 SGHAT and CDR2 FQDESV (reference sequence). The CDR3 has 13 residues. CDR3 residues: CASSPTGVSPLHF. The CDR3 DNA sequence: TGTGCCAGCAGCCCCACGGGGGTGTCACCCCTCCACTTT.

V is TRBV6-5 and J is TRBJ1-2; perhaps TRBD1 as D (5 bases). The CDR3 runs to 14 residues. Per germline, CDR1 MNHEY and CDR2 SVGAGI. V was cut by 5 bases and J by 8 bases, with 18 bases left in between. The CDR3 DNA reads TGTGCCAGCAGTCCAAACATACAGGTGGACGGCTACACCTTC. Translated: CASSPNIQVDGYTF.

The gene calls are TRBV19 and TRBJ1-5; TRBD1 aligns across 7 bases. CDR3 length: 13 residues. The V and J ends lost 5 bases and 3 bases, in that order; junction bases with no gene match: 1. Per germline, CDR1 LNHDA and CDR2 SQIVND (reference sequence). The CDR3 loop is CASSDRVNQPQHF. The CDR3, as DNA: TGTGCCAGTAGTGACAGGGTCAATCAGCCCCAGCATTTT.

V and J are TRBV7-2 and TRBJ2-7; TRBD2 matches at 11 bases. Trimming at V came to 0 bases and at J to 9 bases, leaving 4 bases not matched to a gene. From germline, CDR1 is SGHTA and CDR2 FQGNSA. The CDR3 is 14 residues long. The CDR3 reads CASSLAGLAGGQYF. In DNA, the CDR3 is TGTGCCAGCAGCTTAGCGGGCCTAGCGGGGGGGCAGTACTTC.

This rearrangement joins TRBV7-2 to TRBJ1-6, with TRBD1 identical over 9 bases. The length of the CDR3 is 15 residues. Germline-derived CDR1 and CDR2 are SGHTA and FQGNSA. The junction had 2 bases not matched to a gene; V was cut back by 1 base and J by 7 bases. The CDR3 protein is CASSLGTGENSPLHF. CDR3 nucleotide sequence: TGTGCCAGCAGCTTAGGGACAGGGGAGAATTCACCCCTCCACTTT.

The chain joins TRBV27 to TRBJ2-1, with TRBD2 identical over 16 bases. V trimming: 5 bases; J trimming: 14 bases; junction bases outside the gene matches: 9. CDR1 and CDR2 from the germline V gene are MNHEY and SMNVEV (reference sequence). The CDR3 loop spans 15 amino acids. CDR3 sequence reads: CASSPSGLAGGPEFF. In DNA, the CDR3 is TGTGCCAGCAGTCCCTCGGGACTAGCGGGGGGGCCGGAGTTCTTC.

In this sample, this clone turned up once. The V call is TRBV18, the J call TRBJ2-3, with no clear D. This CDR3 has 14 residues. V lost 4 bases, J lost 0 bases, and 8 bases lay in between. The germline V gene has CDR1 KGHSH and CDR2 LQKENI. CDR3 amino acids: CASSRATSTDTQYF. The CDR3 DNA reads as TGTGCCAGCTCACGTGCGACTAGCACAGATACGCAGTATTTT. Filled out from reference TRBV18 and TRBJ2-3, the complete variable domain reads NAGVMQNPRHLVRRRGQEARLRCSPMKGHSHVYWYRQLPEEGLKFMVYLQKENIIDESGMPKERFSAEFPKEGPSILRIQQVVRGDSAAYFCASSRATSTDTQYFGPGTRLTVL.

The chain uses TRBV11-2 and TRBJ2-3; TRBD2 agrees at 11 bases. The trim removed 1 base at V and 2 bases at J, leaving 2 bases unmatched. The CDR3 consists of 16 residues. CDR1 is SGHAT and CDR2 is FQNNGV in the germline V gene. DNA of the CDR3: TGTGCCAGCAGCTTAGTAGCGGGGGGGCACACAGATACGCAGTATTTT. Protein: CASSLVAGGHTDTQYF. Looking up the rest from reference TRBV11-2 and TRBJ2-3 gives the full variable domain: EAGVAQSPRYKIIEKRQSVAFWCNPISGHATLYWYQQILGQGPKLLIQFQNNGVVDDSQLPKDRFSAERLKGVDSTLKIQPAKLEDSAVYLCASSLVAGGHTDTQYFGPGTRLTVL.

The chain combines TRBV30 with TRBJ2-7; possible D gene TRBD1, 5 bases. Trimming pared 4 bases from V and 0 bases from J, leaving 16 bases between. This CDR3 has 15 residues. From germline, CDR1 is GTSNPN and CDR2 SVGIG (reference sequence). The CDR3 DNA follows: TGTGCCTGGAACCCCGGGCAGGGATTCTCCTACGAGCAGTACTTC. It codes for CAWNPGQGFSYEQYF.

The chain is built from TRBV2 and TRBJ2-5, with D unclear. This CDR3 region has 12 residues. Germline assignment: CDR1 SNHLY and CDR2 FYNNEI. Trimming shortened V by 5 bases and J by 5 bases, and 9 bases separated the two germline ends. CDR3 region: CASSNELETQYF. The CDR3 DNA sequence: TGTGCCAGCAGTAACGAGTTGGAGACCCAGTACTTC. Full variable domain (missing parts from reference TRBV2 and TRBJ2-5): EPEVTQTPSHQVTQMGQEVILRCVPISNHLYFYWYRQILGQKVEFLVSFYNNEISEKSEIFDDQFSVERPDGSNFTLKIRSTKLEDSAMYFCASSNELETQYFGPGTRLLVL.

V is TRBV5-1 and J is TRBJ2-3; TRBD2 agrees at 7 bases. V dropped 4 bases and J dropped 4; count of bases not matched to a gene: 9. Germline V gene lookup returns CDR1 SGHRS and CDR2 YFSETQ. The CDR3 totals 15 residues. The chain's CDR3 is CASSPGLVSSDTQYF. The CDR3 DNA sequence: TGCGCCAGCAGCCCTGGACTAGTGAGTTCAGATACGCAGTATTTT. The full variable domain, its missing parts supplied by reference TRBV5-1 and TRBJ2-3, is KAGVTQTPRYLIKTRGQQVTLSCSPISGHRSVSWYQQTPGQGLQFLFEYFSETQRNKGNFPGRFSGRQFSNSRSEMNVSTLELGDSALYLCASSPGLVSSDTQYFGPGTRLTVL.

The CDR3 DNA reads TGCGCCAGCAGTATATCAGCGGGGGATCGCACCGGGGAGCTGTTTTTT. Translated, it gives CASSISAGDRTGELFF. The gene calls are TRBV4-1 and TRBJ2-2, with 8 bases matching TRBD2. The CDR3 is made up of 16 amino acids. V trimming: 6 bases; J trimming: 4 bases; junction bases outside the gene matches: 10. Germline V gene data show CDR1 as MGHRA and CDR2 as YSYEKL.

This sequence joins TRBV11-3 and TRBJ1-4; TRBD1 matches at 8 bases. Trimming took 5 bases from V and 7 from J; bases not matched to a gene: 6. In germline, CDR1 is SGHNT, CDR2 YENEEA. The CDR3 extends over 14 amino acids. The CDR3 DNA is TGTGCCAGCAGCCGAGGACAGGGAGGTGAAAAACTGTTTTTT. Protein: CASSRGQGGEKLFF.

This clone was seen only once. The chain joins TRBV7-2 to TRBJ2-3, with TRBD2 matching over 7 bases. This CDR3 comprises 15 residues. CDR1 is SGHTA, CDR2 FQGNSA, per germline. The junction had 4 bases not matched to a gene; V was cut back by 3 bases and J by 1 base. CDR3 amino acids: CASSFGGGGTDTQYF. CDR3 in DNA: TGTGCCAGCAGCTTCGGCGGGGGTGGCACAGATACGCAGTATTTT.

The genes are TRBV6-5 and TRBJ1-2; tentatively, D is TRBD1 (6 bases). The CDR3 is 15 residues long. V was shortened by 5 bases and J by 4 bases, with 17 bases between the two germline ends. Germline V CDR1 and CDR2: MNHEY, SVGAGI. The CDR3 here is CASSIQQGTPYGYTF. For the CDR3, the DNA is TGTGCCAGCAGTATACAACAGGGAACCCCCTATGGCTACACCTTC.

This chain connects TRBV2 to TRBJ1-2, with D possibly matching TRBD1 (5 bases). V was pared by 3 bases and J by 3 bases, with 17 bases between. From germline, CDR1 is SNHLY and CDR2 FYNNEI. The CDR3 sequence is 16 residues long. CDR3: CASSDWGQGSHYGYTF. For the CDR3, the DNA is TGTGCCAGCAGTGATTGGGGCCAGGGTAGTCACTATGGCTACACCTTC. The full variable domain, its missing parts supplied by reference TRBV2 and TRBJ1-2, is EPEVTQTPSHQVTQMGQEVILRCVPISNHLYFYWYRQILGQKVEFLVSFYNNEISEKSEIFDDQFSVERPDGSNFTLKIRSTKLEDSAMYFCASSDWGQGSHYGYTFGSGTRLTVV.

V usage is TRBV30 and J usage is TRBJ2-7; 10 nucleotides match TRBD2. CDR1 is GTSNPN and CDR2 is SVGIG in the germline V gene (reference sequence). J gave up 0 bases and V 3 bases, and 8 bases lay outside the gene matches. This CDR3 has 16 residues. The CDR3 region has the DNA TGTGCCTGGAGCGTACTTAGCGGGGGGTTCTCCTACGAGCAGTACTTC. Translation: CAWSVLSGGFSYEQYF.

This sequence joins TRBV30 and TRBJ1-4; a possible D gene is TRBD1 (6 bases). This CDR3 region has 12 residues. The V gene lost 5 bases and the J gene lost 4 bases, with 8 bases spanning the gap. The germline V gene encodes CDR1 GTSNPN and CDR2 SVGIG (reference sequence). CDR3 nucleotide sequence: TGTGCCTGGCGCAGGGGTAATGAAAAACTGTTTTTT. Translation gives CAWRRGNEKLFF.

V usage is TRBV7-2 and J usage is TRBJ1-4, with D unresolved. Trimming cost V 1 base and J 3 bases, with 12 bases left between them. The CDR3 spans 16 residues. Germline V gene lookup returns CDR1 SGHTA and CDR2 FQGNSA. Here the CDR3 DNA reads TGTGCCAGCAGCTTAGACAGTCGATGGGCTAATGAAAAACTGTTTTTT. Its translation is CASSLDSRWANEKLFF.

The chain links TRBV7-8 to TRBJ1-3; D not certain. This CDR3 contains 13 residues. Trimming took off 3 bases at V and 3 bases at J, with 6 bases between the two ends. CDR1 and CDR2 from the germline V gene are SGHVS and FQNEAQ. This chain's CDR3 is CASSFGLGNTIYF. The CDR3, as DNA: TGTGCCAGCAGCTTTGGCCTTGGAAACACCATATATTTT.

This clone was seen just once. The gene calls are TRBV6-5 and TRBJ1-1; D gene unclear. The CDR3 is 11 amino acids. Germline lookup yields CDR1 MNHEY and CDR2 SVGAGI. Trimming removed 8 bases at V and 1 base at J, with 5 bases between. CDR3 bases: TGTGCCAGCGGAGGGAACACTGAAGCTTTCTTT. This encodes CASGGNTEAFF.

The CDR3 bases are TGTGCCAGCAGCCAAGATCTGTGGAACACTGAAGCTTTCTTT. It codes for CASSQDLWNTEAFF. The chain is built from TRBV4-2 and TRBJ1-1; D not certain. The CDR3 sequence is 14 residues long. Germline V gene data show CDR1 as LGHNA and CDR2 as YNFKEQ. V lost 0 bases, J lost 1 base, and 6 bases lay in between.